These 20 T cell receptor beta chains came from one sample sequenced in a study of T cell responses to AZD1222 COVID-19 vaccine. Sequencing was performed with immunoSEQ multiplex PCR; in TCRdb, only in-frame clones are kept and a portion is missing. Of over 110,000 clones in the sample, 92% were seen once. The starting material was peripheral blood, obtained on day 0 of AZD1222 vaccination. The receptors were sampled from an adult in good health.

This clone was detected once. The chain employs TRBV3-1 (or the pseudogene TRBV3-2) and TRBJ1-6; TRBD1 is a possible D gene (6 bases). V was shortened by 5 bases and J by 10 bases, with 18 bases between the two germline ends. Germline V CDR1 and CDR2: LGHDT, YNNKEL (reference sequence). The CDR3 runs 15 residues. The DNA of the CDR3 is TGTGCCAGCAGCGCCACCGGGACAAAAGGCTCACCCCTCCACTTT. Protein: CASSATGTKGSPLHF.

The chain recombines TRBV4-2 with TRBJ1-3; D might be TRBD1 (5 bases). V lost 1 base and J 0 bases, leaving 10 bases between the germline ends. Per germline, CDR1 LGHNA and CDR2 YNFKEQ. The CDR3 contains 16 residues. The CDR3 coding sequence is TGTGCCAGCAGCCAAGCTCGGGGCCTCTCTGGAAACACCATATATTTT. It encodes CASSQARGLSGNTIYF.

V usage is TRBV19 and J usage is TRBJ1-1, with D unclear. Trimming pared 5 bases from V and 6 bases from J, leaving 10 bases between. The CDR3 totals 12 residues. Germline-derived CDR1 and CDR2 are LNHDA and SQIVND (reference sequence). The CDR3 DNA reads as TGTGCCAGTAGTCCATGGACGGCTGAAGCTTTCTTT. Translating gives CASSPWTAEAFF. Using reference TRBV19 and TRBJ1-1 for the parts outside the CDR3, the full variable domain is DGGITQSPKYLFRKEGQNVTLSCEQNLNHDAMYWYRQDPGQGLRLIYYSQIVNDFQKGDIAEGYSVSREKKESFPLTVTSAQKNPTAFYLCASSPWTAEAFFGQGTRLTVV.

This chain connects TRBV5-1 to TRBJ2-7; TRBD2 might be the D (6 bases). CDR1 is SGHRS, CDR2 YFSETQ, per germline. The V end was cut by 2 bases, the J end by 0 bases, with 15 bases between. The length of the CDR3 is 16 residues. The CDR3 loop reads CASSFSISGSSYEQYF. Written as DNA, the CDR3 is TGCGCCAGCAGCTTCTCTATTAGCGGCAGCTCCTACGAGCAGTACTTC.

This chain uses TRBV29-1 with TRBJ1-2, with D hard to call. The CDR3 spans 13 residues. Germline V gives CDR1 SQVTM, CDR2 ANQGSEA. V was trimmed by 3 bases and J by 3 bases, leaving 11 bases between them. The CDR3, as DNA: TGCAGCGTTGATGGGGTTGGGGACTATGGCTACACCTTC. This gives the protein CSVDGVGDYGYTF.

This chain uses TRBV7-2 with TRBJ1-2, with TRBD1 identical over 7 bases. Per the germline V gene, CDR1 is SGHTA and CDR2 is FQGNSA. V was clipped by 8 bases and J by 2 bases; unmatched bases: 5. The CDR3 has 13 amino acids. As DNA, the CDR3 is TGTGCCAGCGCACAGGGGTTAAACTATGGCTACACCTTC. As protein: CASAQGLNYGYTF.

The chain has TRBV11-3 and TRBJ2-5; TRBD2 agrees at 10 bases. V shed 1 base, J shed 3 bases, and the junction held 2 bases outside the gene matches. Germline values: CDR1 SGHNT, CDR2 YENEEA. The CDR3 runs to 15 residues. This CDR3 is CASSLGGLAEETQYF. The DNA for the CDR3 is TGTGCCAGCAGCTTAGGTGGACTAGCGGAAGAGACCCAGTACTTC.

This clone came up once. CDR3 sequence: CSVDLQASGAYNEQFF. The DNA for the CDR3 is TGCAGCGTGGACCTGCAGGCTAGCGGGGCTTACAATGAGCAGTTCTTC. This rearrangement joins TRBV29-1 to TRBJ2-1; TRBD2 agrees at 9 bases. The germline V gene has CDR1 SQVTM and CDR2 ANQGSEA. Germline trimming cut 6 bases from V and 4 bases from J; bases unmatched to any gene: 13. This CDR3 contains 16 residues.

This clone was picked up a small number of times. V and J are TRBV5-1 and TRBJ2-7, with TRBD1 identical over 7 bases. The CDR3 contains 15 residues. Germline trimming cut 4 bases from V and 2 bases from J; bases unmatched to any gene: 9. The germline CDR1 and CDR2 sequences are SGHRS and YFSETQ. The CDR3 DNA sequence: TGCGCCAGCAGCCGCGGACAGGACTCTACCTACGAGCAGTACTTC. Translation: CASSRGQDSTYEQYF.

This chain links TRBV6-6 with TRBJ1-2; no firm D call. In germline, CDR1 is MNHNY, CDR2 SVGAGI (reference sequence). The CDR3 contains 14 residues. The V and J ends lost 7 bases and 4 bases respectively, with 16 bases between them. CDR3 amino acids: CASIMTGGPYGYTF. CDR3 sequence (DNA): TGTGCCAGCATAATGACCGGAGGGCCCTATGGCTACACCTTC.

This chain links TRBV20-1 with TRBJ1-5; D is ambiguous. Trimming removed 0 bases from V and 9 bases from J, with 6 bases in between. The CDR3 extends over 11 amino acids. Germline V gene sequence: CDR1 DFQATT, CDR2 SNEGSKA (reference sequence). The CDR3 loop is CSARDWGPQHF. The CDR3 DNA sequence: TGCAGTGCTAGAGATTGGGGGCCCCAGCATTTT.

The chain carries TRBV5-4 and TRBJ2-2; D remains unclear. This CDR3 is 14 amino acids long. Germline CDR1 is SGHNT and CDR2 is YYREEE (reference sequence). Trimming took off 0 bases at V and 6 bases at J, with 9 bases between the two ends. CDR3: CASSLAIGAGELFF. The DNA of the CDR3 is TGTGCCAGCAGCTTGGCCATTGGAGCCGGGGAGCTGTTTTTT.

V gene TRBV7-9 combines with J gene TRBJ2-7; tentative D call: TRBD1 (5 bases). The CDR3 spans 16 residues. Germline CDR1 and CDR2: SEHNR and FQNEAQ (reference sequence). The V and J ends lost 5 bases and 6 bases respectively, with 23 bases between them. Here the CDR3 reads CASSPKGSGASGEQYF. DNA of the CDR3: TGTGCCAGCAGCCCTAAAGGAAGTGGGGCCTCTGGCGAGCAGTACTTC.

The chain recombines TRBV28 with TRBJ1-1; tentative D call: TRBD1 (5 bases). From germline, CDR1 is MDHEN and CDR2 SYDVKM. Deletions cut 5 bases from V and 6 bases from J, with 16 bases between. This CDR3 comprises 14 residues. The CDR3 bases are TGTGCCAGCAGTCGTACAGGATCGGTCGCTGAAGCTTTCTTT. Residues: CASSRTGSVAEAFF.

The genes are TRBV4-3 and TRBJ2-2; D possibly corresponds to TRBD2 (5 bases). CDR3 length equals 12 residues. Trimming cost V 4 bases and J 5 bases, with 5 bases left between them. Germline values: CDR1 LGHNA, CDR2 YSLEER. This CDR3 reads CASSRETGELFF. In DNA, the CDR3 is TGCGCCAGCAGCCGGGAGACCGGGGAGCTGTTTTTT.

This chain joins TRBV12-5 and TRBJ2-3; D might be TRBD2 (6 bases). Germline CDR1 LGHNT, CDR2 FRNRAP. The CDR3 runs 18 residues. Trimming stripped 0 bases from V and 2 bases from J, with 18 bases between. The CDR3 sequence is CASGLVLGLADTTDTQYF. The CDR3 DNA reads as TGTGCTAGTGGTTTGGTATTAGGATTAGCGGATACCACAGATACGCAGTATTTT. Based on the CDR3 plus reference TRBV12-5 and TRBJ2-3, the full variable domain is DARVTQTPRHKVTEMGQEVTMRCQPILGHNTVFWYRQTMMQGLELLAYFRNRAPLDDSGMPKDRFSAEMPDATLATLKIQPSEPRDSAVYFCASGLVLGLADTTDTQYFGPGTRLTVL.

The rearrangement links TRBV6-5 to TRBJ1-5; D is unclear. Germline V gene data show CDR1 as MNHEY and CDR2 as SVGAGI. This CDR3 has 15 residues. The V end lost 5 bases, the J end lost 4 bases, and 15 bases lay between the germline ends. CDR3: CASSLYRGYNQPQHF. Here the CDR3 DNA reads TGTGCCAGCAGTCTATACCGAGGGTATAATCAGCCCCAGCATTTT.

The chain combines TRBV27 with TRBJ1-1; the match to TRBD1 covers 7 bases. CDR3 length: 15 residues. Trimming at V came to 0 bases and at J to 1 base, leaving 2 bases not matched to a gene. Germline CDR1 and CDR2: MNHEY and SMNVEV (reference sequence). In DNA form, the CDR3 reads TGTGCCAGCAGTTTATCTTGGACAGGGAACACTGAAGCTTTCTTT. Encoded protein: CASSLSWTGNTEAFF.

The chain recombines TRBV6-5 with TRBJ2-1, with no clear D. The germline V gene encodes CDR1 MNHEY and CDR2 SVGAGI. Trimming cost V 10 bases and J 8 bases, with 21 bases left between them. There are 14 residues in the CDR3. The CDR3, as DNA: TGTGCCACCGTTAAAGGGCGGACCGGCGATGAGCAGTTCTTC. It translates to CATVKGRTGDEQFF.

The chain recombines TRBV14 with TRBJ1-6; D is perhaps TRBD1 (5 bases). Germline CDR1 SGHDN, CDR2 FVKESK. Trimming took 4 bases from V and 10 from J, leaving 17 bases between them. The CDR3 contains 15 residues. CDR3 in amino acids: CASSPRSRAVSPLHF. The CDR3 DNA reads TGTGCCAGCAGCCCACGGAGCAGGGCGGTATCACCCCTCCACTTT.